The 23 T cell receptor beta chains below come from one sample, sequenced in a study of T cells expressing NK-cell markers. TCRdb reprocessed the 5' RACE reads, with one entry per CDR3 protein and no DNA. The sample data list under 200,000 distinct CDR3 sequences. What was sequenced was blood T cells: a sorted CD56 or NKG2C T cell subset, CD4+ or CD8+ T cells, or bulk PBMC T cells (not recorded which). The receptors come from a woman between 18 and 69 years old in good health.

CDR3 residues: CARTRITGVVTEAFF. The chain employs TRBV6-4 and TRBJ1-1; TCRdb selects TRBD1, and the lack of DNA leaves this call unchecked. CDR3 length: 15 amino acids. Germline CDR1 MRHNA, CDR2 SNTAGT.

V gene TRBV5-5 combines with J gene TRBJ2-7; there is no DNA to check the TCRdb D call of TRBD2. Germline-derived CDR1 and CDR2 are SGHKS and YYEKEE (reference sequence). The CDR3 is 14 residues long. CDR3 loop: CASRRLGTSYEQYF.

CDR3 in amino acids: CASSDRLLVADTQYF. This chain uses TRBV27 with TRBJ2-3; TCRdb outputs TRBD2, but without DNA this stays unchecked. The CDR3 contains 15 residues. Germline-derived CDR1 and CDR2 are MNHEY and SMNVEV (reference sequence).

The CDR3 sequence: CASSLSWTKGYEQYF. The chain carries TRBV27 and TRBJ2-7; TCRdb's D call, TRBD2, is unchecked because there is no DNA. This CDR3 has 15 residues. Germline V gene lookup returns CDR1 MNHEY and CDR2 SMNVEV (reference sequence).

The chain links TRBV7-8 to TRBJ2-7; the D gene TCRdb calls, TRBD2, cannot be checked with no DNA. This CDR3 spans 15 amino acids. CDR1 and CDR2 from the germline V gene are SGHVS and FQNEAQ. The CDR3 here is CASSPLAGWSYEQYF.

The rearrangement uses TRBV3-1 and TRBJ2-2; TCRdb names TRBD1, which stays unverified in the absence of DNA. CDR3 length: 16 amino acids. Germline V gives CDR1 LGHDT, CDR2 YNNKEL (reference sequence). CDR3 amino acids: CASSLWSVPGTGELFF.

The J gene is TRBJ2-2, the V gene TRBV4-1; TCRdb designates TRBD1, a call that cannot be tested without DNA. The CDR3 covers 18 residues. Germline CDR1 reads MGHRA; CDR2 reads YSYEKL. CDR3 residues: CASSQQTPDRGGTGELFF.

The J gene is TRBJ2-1, the V gene TRBV7-3; the TRBD2 assignment by TCRdb is unverifiable without DNA. Germline CDR1 reads SGHTA; CDR2 reads FQGTGA. The CDR3 spans 15 residues. The CDR3 region is CASSLSRTSADEQFF.

The rearrangement joins TRBV4-1 to TRBJ2-1; as DNA is missing, the TRBD2 call by TCRdb cannot be tested. Germline loops: CDR1 MGHRA, CDR2 YSYEKL. There are 15 residues in the CDR3. CDR3 region: CASSHSGETYNEQFF.

The chain employs TRBV5-1 and TRBJ2-7; lacking DNA, the TRBD2 call made by TCRdb goes unchecked. The CDR3 has 15 residues. The germline V gene has CDR1 SGHRS and CDR2 YFSETQ. CDR3 sequence: CASSLERGRSYEQYF.

This chain joins TRBV20-1 and TRBJ2-1; TCRdb's D call of TRBD1 is untestable without DNA. Germline CDR1 DFQATT, CDR2 SNEGSKA (reference sequence). The CDR3 is 13 amino acids. The CDR3: CSARDGGKVEQFF.

This chain links TRBV20-1 with TRBJ2-2; TCRdb picks TRBD1, but there is no DNA to check that call. Germline assignment: CDR1 DFQATT and CDR2 SNEGSKA (reference sequence). The length of the CDR3 is 15 residues. The CDR3 sequence: CSARGGGATTGELFF.

V is TRBV10-3 and J is TRBJ2-1; lacking DNA, the TRBD2 call made by TCRdb goes unchecked. Germline CDR1 is ENHRY and CDR2 is SYGVKD. This CDR3 has 15 amino acids. Here the CDR3 reads CAIKPELAGYNEQFF.

The chain has TRBV20-1 and TRBJ1-5; the D call of TRBD1 rests on TCRdb alone, since no DNA is present to check it. CDR1 and CDR2 (germline): DFQATT, SNEGSKA (reference sequence). The length of the CDR3 is 13 residues. CDR3 sequence: CSAIGQGDQPQHF.

The rearrangement links TRBV7-3 to TRBJ2-5; absent DNA, TCRdb's TRBD1 call cannot be checked. The CDR3 runs to 13 residues. Germline V lookup: CDR1 SGHTA, CDR2 FQGTGA. CDR3 amino acids: CASSAQGWETQYF.

The chain uses TRBV10-2 and TRBJ2-3; TCRdb gives TRBD2 as the D gene, but with no DNA this cannot be confirmed. Germline V gene lookup returns CDR1 WSHSY and CDR2 SAAADI. The CDR3 is 18 amino acids. The CDR3 region is CASSEPRVLAGGKDTQYF.

The chain is built from TRBV5-1 and TRBJ2-4; absent DNA, TCRdb's TRBD1 call cannot be checked. Germline loops: CDR1 SGHRS, CDR2 YFSETQ. The CDR3 loop spans 16 amino acids. The CDR3 reads CASSDDRGSTKNIQYF. The full variable domain, rest sourced from reference TRBV5-1 and TRBJ2-4, is KAGVTQTPRYLIKTRGQQVTLSCSPISGHRSVSWYQQTPGQGLQFLFEYFSETQRNKGNFPGRFSGRQFSNSRSEMNVSTLELGDSALYLCASSDDRGSTKNIQYFGAGTRLSVL.

The rearrangement links TRBV20-1 to TRBJ2-7. This CDR3 has 14 residues. Germline-derived CDR1 and CDR2 are DFQATT and SNEGSKA (reference sequence). The CDR3 spells CSARDPYNPYEQYF.

The V and J genes are TRBV29-1 and TRBJ1-5. This CDR3 comprises 14 residues. CDR1 SQVTM and CDR2 ANQGSEA come from the germline V gene. The CDR3 protein is CSVAWAGPNQPQHF.

The V and J genes are TRBV11-2 and TRBJ2-1; TCRdb selects TRBD1, and the lack of DNA leaves this call unchecked. Germline loops: CDR1 SGHAT, CDR2 FQNNGV. The CDR3 sequence is 16 residues long. The CDR3 here is CASSLVGTLSYNEQFF.

J is TRBJ2-1 and V is TRBV7-2; the TCRdb call, TRBD2, lacks DNA for checking. CDR1 and CDR2 from the germline V gene are SGHTA and FQGNSA. The CDR3 consists of 16 residues. Here the CDR3 reads CASSSKTSGIYNEQFF.

The rearrangement uses TRBV12-3 or TRBV12-4 and TRBJ1-1; the TCRdb call, TRBD1, lacks DNA for checking. This CDR3 comprises 14 residues. The chain's CDR3 is CASSTYRAGSEAFF.

The rearrangement links TRBV6-5 to TRBJ1-2; TCRdb returns TRBD1, unconfirmable since there is no DNA. The CDR3 has 12 amino acids. From germline, CDR1 is MNHEY and CDR2 SVGAGI. The CDR3 spells CASSKREYGYTF.